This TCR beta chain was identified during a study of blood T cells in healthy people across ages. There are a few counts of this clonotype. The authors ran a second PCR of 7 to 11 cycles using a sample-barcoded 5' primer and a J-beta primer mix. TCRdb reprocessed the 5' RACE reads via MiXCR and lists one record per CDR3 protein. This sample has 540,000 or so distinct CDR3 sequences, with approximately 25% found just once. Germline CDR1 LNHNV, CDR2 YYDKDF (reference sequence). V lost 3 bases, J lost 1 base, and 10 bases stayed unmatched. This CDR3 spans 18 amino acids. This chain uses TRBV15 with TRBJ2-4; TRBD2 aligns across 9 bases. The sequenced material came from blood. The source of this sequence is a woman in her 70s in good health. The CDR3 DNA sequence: TGTGCCACCAGCAGTGAATTTACTAGCGGGCATGCCAAAAACATTCAGTACTTC. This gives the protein CATSSEFTSGHAKNIQYF.